This TCR beta chain was recorded in a study of blood T cells in healthy people across ages. Germline loops: CDR1 SNHLY, CDR2 FYNNEI. This CDR3 is 14 amino acids long. Healthy individuals of Caucasian origin from Russia, aged roughly 6 to 100, served as donors. This clonotype has a single count. The target antigen is unknown. A read error may account for a junction end that differs from germline. PCR was performed a second time for 7 to 11 cycles using a sample-barcoded 5' primer and a J-beta primer mix. TCRdb itself ran the 5' RACE reads through MiXCR, one entry per CDR3 protein. Of about 1.4 million distinct CDR3 sequences listed, around 55% are singletons. Study results and limitations: Correlation between TCR beta diversity and naive T cell percentage was strong. Donor CMV status, an unknown factor, possibly confounded changes in expanded clonotypes.

The TCR originated in a man aged 18 to 35 in good health. The chain is built from TRBV2 and TRBJ1-2; D is unclear. Sequencing was carried out using blood. The CDR3 here is CASSVRAESYCYTF. CDR3 in DNA: TGTGCCAGCAGTGTGAGGGCTGAGAGCTATTGCTACACCTTC.